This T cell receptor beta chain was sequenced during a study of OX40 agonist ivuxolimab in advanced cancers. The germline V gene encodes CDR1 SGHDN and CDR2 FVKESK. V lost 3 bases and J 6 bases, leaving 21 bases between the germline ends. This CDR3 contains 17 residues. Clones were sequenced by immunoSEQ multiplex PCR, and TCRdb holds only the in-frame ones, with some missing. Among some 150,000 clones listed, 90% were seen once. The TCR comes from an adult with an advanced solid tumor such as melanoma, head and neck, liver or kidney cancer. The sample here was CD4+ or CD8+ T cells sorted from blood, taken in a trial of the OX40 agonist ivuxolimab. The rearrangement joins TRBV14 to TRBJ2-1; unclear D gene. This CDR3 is CASSHHSRPTHGNEQFF. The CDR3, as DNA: TGTGCCAGCAGCCACCACTCCCGACCCACACACGGCAATGAGCAGTTCTTC.